The subject of this entry is one T cell receptor (beta chain). The sample is drawn from a study of blood T cell repertoires in COVID-19. V was clipped by 0 bases and J by 7 bases, with 21 bases between them. This CDR3 is 17 amino acids long. CDR1 is SNHLY and CDR2 is FYNNEI in the germline V gene. Per the study methods: Reference gene primer amplification gave estimated nucleated cell counts. Sequenced by immunoSEQ multiplex PCR; TCRdb stores in-frame clones only, minus some. Clonal size and the V and J genes are those of that table, whereas D and trimming came from the DNA. The profile shows around 300,000 clones, roughly 90% of them singletons.

The specimen sequenced was peripheral blood. The receptor was isolated from a middle-aged man with acute or convalescent COVID-19. The chain couples TRBV2 to TRBJ1-2; D unresolved. The CDR3 region has the DNA TGTGCCAGCAGTGAAGCGCTTGGGCTACCTGGGTTGAGTGGCTACACCTTC. This gives the protein CASSEALGLPGLSGYTF.